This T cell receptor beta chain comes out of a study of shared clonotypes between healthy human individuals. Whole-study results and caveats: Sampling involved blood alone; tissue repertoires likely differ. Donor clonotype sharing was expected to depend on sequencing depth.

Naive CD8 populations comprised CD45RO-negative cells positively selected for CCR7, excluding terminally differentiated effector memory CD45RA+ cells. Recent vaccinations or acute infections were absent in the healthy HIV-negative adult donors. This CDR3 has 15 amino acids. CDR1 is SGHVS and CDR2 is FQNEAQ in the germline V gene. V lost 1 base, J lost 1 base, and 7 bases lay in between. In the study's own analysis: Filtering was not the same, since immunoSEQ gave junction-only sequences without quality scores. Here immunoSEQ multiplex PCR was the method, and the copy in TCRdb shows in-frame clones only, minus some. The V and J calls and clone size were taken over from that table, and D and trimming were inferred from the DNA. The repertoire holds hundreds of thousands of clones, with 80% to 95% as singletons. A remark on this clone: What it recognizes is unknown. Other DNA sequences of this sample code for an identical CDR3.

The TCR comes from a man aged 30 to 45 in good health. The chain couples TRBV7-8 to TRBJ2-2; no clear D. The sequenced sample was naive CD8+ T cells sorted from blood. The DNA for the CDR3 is TGTGCCAGCAGCTTAGGCAGGCTGAACACCGGGGAGCTGTTTTTT. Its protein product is CASSLGRLNTGELFF.